This T cell receptor beta chain was profiled in a study of CD8+ T cells in alopecia areata. Looking at the study overall: Tofacitinib administration to treated patients was oral, at 5 to 10 mg twice daily. Study observations and caveats: Relative to normal scalp, lesional scalp, especially alopecia totalis/universalis, showed higher clonality.

Starting from PBMCs, sorting isolated CD4+ and CD8+ T cells. V was pared by 5 bases and J by 0 bases, with 4 bases of the junction left unmatched. This CDR3 spans 15 amino acids. CDR1 SGHDN and CDR2 FVKESK come from the germline V gene. cDNA serving as the sequencing template came from extracted, reverse transcribed RNA. The table came from immunoSEQ multiplex PCR; TCRdb's copy has only in-frame clones and leaves some out. Here the sample spans about 98,000 clones, 35% to 50% being singletons. About this clone itself: Its antigen remains unidentified.

The rearrangement joins TRBV14 to TRBJ2-1; 7 positions match TRBD2. This TCR came from a human donor with alopecia areata. Sequencing was carried out using CD4+ T cells sorted from blood. The chain's CDR3 is CASSSAGSSYNEQFF. The CDR3, as DNA: TGTGCCAGCAGCTCAGCGGGGAGCTCCTACAATGAGCAGTTCTTC.